These 2 T cell receptor beta chains came from one sample sequenced in a study of metastatic and nonmetastatic thyroid tumors. Treatment of any kind had been given to no patient before thyroid surgery. TCRdb reprocessed the PCR reads via MiXCR. Here the sample spans roughly 25,000 clones, roughly 25% being singletons. Specimen: tumor tissue. These receptors all come from a male donor with papillary thyroid cancer or a benign thyroid nodule (not recorded which). Some clones in this sample may be carry-over from other donors' samples.

Concerning this clone: One end of the junction fails to match germline, which may point to a read error. The chain is built from TRBV7-2 and TRBJ2-7; 12 bases match TRBD2. Germline CDR1 is SGHTA and CDR2 is FQGNSA. CDR3 length: 15 residues. The DNA for the CDR3 is TGTGCCGGCAGCTTAGCTAGCGGGGGGGCCTACGATCAGTACTTC. Translating it yields CAGSLASGGAYDQYF.

By sample fraction, this clone is medium-sized (0.01 to 0.1%). The chain recombines TRBV10-3 with TRBJ1-1; D is undetermined. Trimming took 1 base from V and 3 from J, leaving 0 bases between them. CDR1 is ENHRY and CDR2 is SYGVKD in the germline V gene. There are 11 residues in the CDR3. The CDR3 region is CAISEYTEAFF. CDR3 DNA sequence: TGTGCCATCAGTGAGTACACTGAAGCTTTCTTT.